These T cell receptor beta chains were read from a single sample in a study of identifying expanded T cells in peripheral blood. Some clones are missing from TCRdb's copy, which holds only in-frame ones; the method was immunoSEQ multiplex PCR. The sample holds some 90,000 clones; around 88% are singletons and the top ten take around 5.6%. Sequencing input: blood. The receptors originated from a person aged 18-69 years in good health. Each CDR3 is given with its conserved first and last residue. Each record gives: V gene, J gene, CDR3 length, clone size, D gene, CDR3 DNA, CDR3 protein. The D gene is left open where the match is weak. Size is stated for part of the rows, as once, few or many counts, or as a class when the clone is expanded.

V gene: TRBV6-5; J gene: TRBJ2-7; CDR3 length: 16; clone size: NA; D gene: NA; CDR3 DNA: TGTGCCAGCAGTTACTCGGCGAGTCGACCTCGGGGCGAGCAGTACTTC; CDR3 protein: CASSYSASRPRGEQYF
V gene: TRBV2; J gene: TRBJ1-2; CDR3 length: 12; clone size: NA; D gene: NA; CDR3 DNA: TGTGCCAGCAGTGAAAATGGGAGTGGCTACACCTTC; CDR3 protein: CASSENGSGYTF
V gene: TRBV2; J gene: TRBJ2-1; CDR3 length: 17; clone size: NA; D gene: TRBD2; CDR3 DNA: TGTGCCAGCAGCATACACTCCGGGACTAGCGACGGCAATGAGCAGTTCTTC; CDR3 protein: CASSIHSGTSDGNEQFF
V gene: TRBV5-1; J gene: TRBJ1-1; CDR3 length: 14; clone size: NA; D gene: NA; CDR3 DNA: TGCGCCAGCAGCCCACTGAGGGGAGATGGTGAAGCTTTCTTT; CDR3 protein: CASSPLRGDGEAFF
V gene: TRBV5-1; J gene: TRBJ1-1; CDR3 length: 14; clone size: NA; D gene: TRBD1; CDR3 DNA: TGCGCCAGCAGCAAATGGGACAGTAACACTGAAGCTTTCTTT; CDR3 protein: CASSKWDSNTEAFF
V gene: TRBV30; J gene: TRBJ1-5; CDR3 length: 13; clone size: NA; D gene: NA; CDR3 DNA: TGTGCCTTCGCCACTTATAGCAATCAGCCCCAGCATTTT; CDR3 protein: CAFATYSNQPQHF
V gene: TRBV6-6; J gene: TRBJ1-2; CDR3 length: 16; clone size: NA; D gene: NA; CDR3 DNA: TGTGCCACCGGGGATGGCCCGCTTCCCATTAACTATGGCTACACCTTC; CDR3 protein: CATGDGPLPINYGYTF
V gene: TRBV18; J gene: TRBJ1-2; CDR3 length: 14; clone size: NA; D gene: TRBD1; CDR3 DNA: TGTGCCAGCTCACCCATGGACAGGGGAGGGGGCTACACCTTC; CDR3 protein: CASSPMDRGGGYTF
V gene: TRBV5-6; J gene: TRBJ1-1; CDR3 length: 12; clone size: NA; D gene: NA; CDR3 DNA: TGTGCCAGCAGCTTCGGGGACACTGAAGCTTTCTTT; CDR3 protein: CASSFGDTEAFF
V gene: TRBV6-5; J gene: TRBJ1-5; CDR3 length: 14; clone size: few; D gene: TRBD1; CDR3 DNA: TGTGCCAGCAGAACGGACAGGAGCAATCAGCCCCAGCATTTT; CDR3 protein: CASRTDRSNQPQHF
V gene: TRBV19; J gene: TRBJ1-3; CDR3 length: 16; clone size: NA; D gene: TRBD1; CDR3 DNA: TGTGCCAGTAAGCTAGCGCAGGGGGCTAAAGGAAACACCATATATTTT; CDR3 protein: CASKLAQGAKGNTIYF
V gene: TRBV7-8; J gene: TRBJ1-6; CDR3 length: 16; clone size: NA; D gene: NA; CDR3 DNA: TGTGCCAGCAGTCGGGGCGGGGCAGGTCAGGATTCACCCCTCCACTTT; CDR3 protein: CASSRGGAGQDSPLHF
V gene: TRBV14; J gene: TRBJ2-1; CDR3 length: 14; clone size: once; D gene: TRBD2; CDR3 DNA: TGTGCCAGCAGCCAAGAGCGACTAGCGGGGGAGCAGTTCTTC; CDR3 protein: CASSQERLAGEQFF
V gene: TRBV19; J gene: TRBJ1-6; CDR3 length: 10; clone size: NA; D gene: NA; CDR3 DNA: TGTGCCACCGGTAATTCACCCCTCCACTTT; CDR3 protein: CATGNSPLHF
V gene: TRBV7-9; J gene: TRBJ1-1; CDR3 length: 15; clone size: NA; D gene: TRBD1; CDR3 DNA: TGTGCCAGCACCATACAGGGGCGGCTAAACACTGAAGCTTTCTTT; CDR3 protein: CASTIQGRLNTEAFF
V gene: TRBV5-1; J gene: TRBJ1-1; CDR3 length: 16; clone size: NA; D gene: NA; CDR3 DNA: TGCGCCAGCAGCTCCAACCAGGGGAGATCGAACACTGAAGCTTTCTTT; CDR3 protein: CASSSNQGRSNTEAFF
V gene: TRBV15; J gene: TRBJ2-1; CDR3 length: 15; clone size: NA; D gene: TRBD1; CDR3 DNA: TGTGCCACACAGGGGGAGGCCTTTTCCTACAATGAGCAGTTCTTC; CDR3 protein: CATQGEAFSYNEQFF
V gene: TRBV30; J gene: TRBJ1-6; CDR3 length: 15; clone size: NA; D gene: TRBD1; CDR3 DNA: TGTGCCTGGGACGTAGGACAGGGCGGCGGGACACCCCTCCACTTT; CDR3 protein: CAWDVGQGGGTPLHF
V gene: TRBV5-4; J gene: TRBJ1-6; CDR3 length: 15; clone size: NA; D gene: TRBD1; CDR3 DNA: TGTGCCAGCAGCTTGGAATCAGGGGGGAATTCACCCCTCCACTTT; CDR3 protein: CASSLESGGNSPLHF
V gene: TRBV7-2; J gene: TRBJ1-5; CDR3 length: 13; clone size: once; D gene: NA; CDR3 DNA: TGTGCCAGCAGCTTAGGCCTCCGTCAGCCCCAGCATTTT; CDR3 protein: CASSLGLRQPQHF
V gene: TRBV11-3; J gene: TRBJ2-2; CDR3 length: 14; clone size: NA; D gene: NA; CDR3 DNA: TGTGCCAGCAGCCCGAACTGGGGGCGGGGGGAGCTGTTTTTT; CDR3 protein: CASSPNWGRGELFF
V gene: TRBV6-1; J gene: TRBJ2-7; CDR3 length: 14; clone size: NA; D gene: NA; CDR3 DNA: TGTGCCACCTTACCGGGACGGTCCTCTTACGAGCAGTACTTC; CDR3 protein: CATLPGRSSYEQYF
V gene: TRBV18; J gene: TRBJ1-5; CDR3 length: 14; clone size: NA; D gene: NA; CDR3 DNA: TGTGCCAGCTCCCCCGTCTATAGCAATCAGCCCCAGCATTTT; CDR3 protein: CASSPVYSNQPQHF
V gene: TRBV29-1; J gene: TRBJ2-1; CDR3 length: 14; clone size: NA; D gene: NA; CDR3 DNA: TGCAGCGTTGAGGGCCGTAACTACTACAATGAGCAGTTCTTC; CDR3 protein: CSVEGRNYYNEQFF
V gene: TRBV6-5; J gene: TRBJ1-4; CDR3 length: 14; clone size: once; D gene: NA; CDR3 DNA: TGTGCCAGCAGTCGGACAGCCAGTAATGAAAAACTGTTTTTT; CDR3 protein: CASSRTASNEKLFF
V gene: TRBV5-1; J gene: TRBJ2-2; CDR3 length: 16; clone size: NA; D gene: NA; CDR3 DNA: TGCGCCAGCAGCTTGGCCCAGGGATCGAACACCGGGGAGCTGTTTTTT; CDR3 protein: CASSLAQGSNTGELFF
V gene: TRBV7-7; J gene: TRBJ2-5; CDR3 length: 17; clone size: NA; D gene: TRBD1; CDR3 DNA: TGTGCCAGCAGCTTAGGGGGGACAGGGTCGGCAGCGGAGACCCAGTACTTC; CDR3 protein: CASSLGGTGSAAETQYF
V gene: TRBV6-5; J gene: TRBJ1-5; CDR3 length: 16; clone size: NA; D gene: NA; CDR3 DNA: TGTGCCAGCAGTTACACAGACCCCGGGGGCAATCAGCCTCAGCATTTT; CDR3 protein: CASSYTDPGGNQPQHF
V gene: TRBV2; J gene: TRBJ2-3; CDR3 length: 15; clone size: once; D gene: NA; CDR3 DNA: TGTGCCAGCAGTTTTCAGGGGTCTAGCACAGATACGCAGTATTTT; CDR3 protein: CASSFQGSSTDTQYF
V gene: TRBV16; J gene: TRBJ1-2; CDR3 length: 13; clone size: NA; D gene: NA; CDR3 DNA: TGTGCCAGCAGCCAATCAAGGGACGCGGGCTACACCTTC; CDR3 protein: CASSQSRDAGYTF
V gene: TRBV5-4; J gene: TRBJ2-3; CDR3 length: 12; clone size: NA; D gene: NA; CDR3 DNA: TGTGCCAGCAGCTATTCTCCGGATACGCAGTATTTT; CDR3 protein: CASSYSPDTQYF
V gene: TRBV15; J gene: TRBJ1-5; CDR3 length: 13; clone size: once; D gene: NA; CDR3 DNA: TGTGCCACCAGCACGATGGGGGGTCAGCCCCAGCATTTT; CDR3 protein: CATSTMGGQPQHF
V gene: TRBV2; J gene: TRBJ1-4; CDR3 length: 14; clone size: NA; D gene: NA; CDR3 DNA: TGTGCCAGCAGACAACAGACAGGTCGCGAAAAACTGTTTTTT; CDR3 protein: CASRQQTGREKLFF
V gene: TRBV2; J gene: TRBJ1-2; CDR3 length: 15; clone size: NA; D gene: NA; CDR3 DNA: TGTGCCAGCAGTGTATCGCTCGTCATCCGGTATGGCTACACCTTC; CDR3 protein: CASSVSLVIRYGYTF
V gene: TRBV6-5; J gene: TRBJ1-1; CDR3 length: 15; clone size: NA; D gene: NA; CDR3 DNA: TGTGCCAGCAGTTCCTCTGTTACAGGCAACACTGAAGCTTTCTTT; CDR3 protein: CASSSSVTGNTEAFF
V gene: TRBV11-1; J gene: TRBJ2-7; CDR3 length: 13; clone size: NA; D gene: NA; CDR3 DNA: TGTGCCAGCAGCTTAGAACCCCTCAAAGGCCAGTACTTC; CDR3 protein: CASSLEPLKGQYF
V gene: TRBV5-5; J gene: TRBJ2-1; CDR3 length: 15; clone size: NA; D gene: NA; CDR3 DNA: TGTGCCAGCAGCCCCGGGCCAGGGTCCCCTAATGAGCAGTTCTTC; CDR3 protein: CASSPGPGSPNEQFF
V gene: TRBV6-1; J gene: TRBJ1-4; CDR3 length: 13; clone size: NA; D gene: NA; CDR3 DNA: TGTGCCAGCGAGGCAGGGCAAAATGAAAAACTGTTTTTT; CDR3 protein: CASEAGQNEKLFF
V gene: TRBV6-1; J gene: TRBJ1-1; CDR3 length: 13; clone size: NA; D gene: NA; CDR3 DNA: TGTGCCAGCAGTGGAGTAACAGGGACTGAAGCTTTCTTT; CDR3 protein: CASSGVTGTEAFF
V gene: TRBV10-3; J gene: TRBJ2-7; CDR3 length: 11; clone size: NA; D gene: NA; CDR3 DNA: TGTGCCATCAGTGAGAGATACGAGCAGTACTTC; CDR3 protein: CAISERYEQYF
V gene: TRBV5-1; J gene: TRBJ1-3; CDR3 length: 15; clone size: NA; D gene: NA; CDR3 DNA: TGCGCCAGCAGCTTGGGGGAAGGCTCTGGAAACACCATATATTTT; CDR3 protein: CASSLGEGSGNTIYF
V gene: TRBV4-3; J gene: TRBJ2-3; CDR3 length: 16; clone size: few; D gene: NA; CDR3 DNA: TGCGCCAGCAGCCAAGAGACAGGGAGGGGAGTGGATACGCAGTATTTT; CDR3 protein: CASSQETGRGVDTQYF
V gene: TRBV7-9; J gene: TRBJ1-4; CDR3 length: 14; clone size: NA; D gene: NA; CDR3 DNA: TGTGCCAGCAGCTCTACAGGGTTAAGGGAAAAACTGTTTTTT; CDR3 protein: CASSSTGLREKLFF
V gene: TRBV19; J gene: TRBJ1-5; CDR3 length: 14; clone size: NA; D gene: NA; CDR3 DNA: TGTGCCAGTAGCAGCCGGACAGATTATCAGCCCCAGCATTTT; CDR3 protein: CASSSRTDYQPQHF
V gene: TRBV18; J gene: TRBJ2-1; CDR3 length: 15; clone size: NA; D gene: NA; CDR3 DNA: TGTGCCAGCTCGCCTCTGGGGCAGTACTACAATGAGCAGTTCTTC; CDR3 protein: CASSPLGQYYNEQFF
V gene: TRBV19; J gene: TRBJ1-3; CDR3 length: 11; clone size: NA; D gene: NA; CDR3 DNA: TGTGCCAGTAGTTACGGAAACACCATATATTTT; CDR3 protein: CASSYGNTIYF
V gene: TRBV6-1; J gene: TRBJ1-4; CDR3 length: 15; clone size: NA; D gene: NA; CDR3 DNA: TGTGCCAGCAGCGAACACGGGACACCCAATGAAAAACTGTTTTTT; CDR3 protein: CASSEHGTPNEKLFF
V gene: TRBV9; J gene: TRBJ2-7; CDR3 length: 13; clone size: NA; D gene: TRBD1; CDR3 DNA: TGTGCCAGCAGCGCCGGACAGGGTAGCGAGCAGTACTTC; CDR3 protein: CASSAGQGSEQYF
V gene: TRBV4-1; J gene: TRBJ2-7; CDR3 length: 15; clone size: NA; D gene: NA; CDR3 DNA: TGCGCCAGCAGCCAAGGTCGAGTTAACCCCTACGAGCAGTACTTC; CDR3 protein: CASSQGRVNPYEQYF